This TCR beta chain originates from a study of CD8 T cells in ankylosing spondylitis. General study findings and limits: Within matched ankylosing spondylitis synovial fluid, disease-linked clones were reportedly significantly enriched.

Using its own MiXCR run on the 5' RACE reads, TCRdb lists one record per CDR3 protein. Counted here are 250,000 to 300,000 distinct CDR3 sequences, 20% occurring once; the ten biggest clones make up roughly 7.4%. In germline, CDR1 is SGHVS, CDR2 FQNEAQ. V was pared by 5 bases and J by 4 bases, with 11 bases of the junction left unmatched. The CDR3 has 18 amino acids. Details on this clonotype: The antigen remains undetermined.

The receptor's source is a male donor with ankylosing spondylitis or in good health (not recorded which). This chain links TRBV7-8 with TRBJ2-2; 12 bases are shared with TRBD2. Sequenced: blood, either unsorted or a sorted T cell fraction (not recorded which). This chain's CDR3 is CASSPGLAGGPFTGELFF. CDR3 DNA sequence: TGTGCCAGCAGCCCTGGGCTAGCGGGAGGGCCCTTCACCGGGGAGCTGTTTTTT.